What follows are 27 T cell receptor beta chains derived from one specimen sequenced in a study of T cell repertoires in ileal Crohn's disease. Produced via immunoSEQ multiplex PCR; TCRdb's table is partial and in-frame only. The data contain several thousand clones, approximately 81% of them singletons. Time point here: neoterminal ileum biopsy at postoperative endoscopy, about 6 months after surgery. Sequenced material: ileal tissue. All receptors come from an adult with Crohn's disease.

This clone turned up a few times. V usage is TRBV7-2 and J usage is TRBJ2-2, with D possibly TRBD1 on 5 matching bases. V dropped 4 bases and J dropped 0 bases, with 9 bases sitting between them. This CDR3 is built from 15 residues. Looked up from germline, CDR1 is SGHTA and CDR2 is FQGNSA. The CDR3 DNA follows: TGTGCCAGCAGCTCCGCAGGGACGAACACCGGGGAGCTGTTTTTT. This codes for CASSSAGTNTGELFF.

This chain links TRBV2 with TRBJ1-2; D is undetermined. Germline V lookup: CDR1 SNHLY, CDR2 FYNNEI. This CDR3 has 14 residues. V was trimmed by 0 bases and J by 6 bases, leaving 11 bases between them. The CDR3 sequence: CASSEARKGDGYTF. CDR3 nucleotides: TGTGCCAGCAGTGAAGCACGAAAGGGAGATGGCTACACCTTC.

The CDR3 DNA is TGTGCCAGTAACCCCCAGGGGTCCCGCCAGCCCCAGCATTTT. As protein: CASNPQGSRQPQHF. This sequence joins TRBV19 and TRBJ1-5; perhaps TRBD1 as D (6 bases). The CDR3 length is 14 residues. Per germline, CDR1 LNHDA and CDR2 SQIVND (reference sequence). V shed 7 bases and J shed 7 bases, with 17 bases lying between them.

V usage is TRBV4-2 and J usage is TRBJ1-3, with D possibly TRBD1 on 5 matching bases. This CDR3 is built from 16 residues. Per the germline V gene, CDR1 is LGHNA and CDR2 is YNFKEQ. Between the trimmed V and J ends, which lost 2 bases and 0 bases, there was a span of 11 bases. CDR3 nucleotide sequence: TGTGCCAGCAGCCAAAACCGACAGAGCTCTGGAAACACCATATATTTT. It encodes CASSQNRQSSGNTIYF.

The rearrangement uses TRBV5-1 and TRBJ1-1; 8 bases are a match to TRBD1. Germline V gene sequence: CDR1 SGHRS, CDR2 YFSETQ. Trimming cost V 6 bases and J 3 bases; bases outside gene matches: 7. This CDR3 contains 14 residues. CDR3 sequence: CASKMTGAHTEAFF. The CDR3 nucleotides read TGCGCCAGCAAAATGACAGGGGCCCACACTGAAGCTTTCTTT.

This clone appeared a single time. J is TRBJ1-2 and V is TRBV7-9, with D unresolved. Germline V lookup: CDR1 SEHNR, CDR2 FQNEAQ (reference sequence). V was pared by 5 bases and J by 4 bases, with 17 bases between. This CDR3 contains 15 residues. CDR3 DNA sequence: TGTGCCAGCAGCCCTGGGGAGGGTACCCTCTATGGCTACACCTTC. This encodes CASSPGEGTLYGYTF.

This sequence joins TRBV6-1 and TRBJ2-1; 16 bases agree with TRBD2. The CDR3 runs to 16 residues. CDR1 is MNHNS, CDR2 SASEGT, per germline. Germline trimming cut 2 bases from V and 14 bases from J; bases unmatched to any gene: 9. The CDR3 spells CASSEFGTSGRGREFF. The CDR3 DNA sequence: TGTGCCAGCAGTGAATTTGGGACTAGCGGGAGGGGGCGTGAGTTCTTC.

The sample holds one count of this clone. V usage is TRBV6-6 and J usage is TRBJ1-2, with 7 positions matching TRBD1. The CDR3 loop spans 13 amino acids. Trimming removed 6 bases from V and 8 bases from J; junction bases left unmatched: 9. Germline V gene lookup returns CDR1 MNHNY and CDR2 SVGAGI (reference sequence). CDR3 coding DNA: TGTGCCAGCAGCCCGGAGGGGGCAGGGGGCTACACCTTC. Its protein product is CASSPEGAGGYTF.

This chain connects TRBV5-1 to TRBJ2-1; no reliable D call. The CDR3 extends over 15 amino acids. Between the trimmed V and J ends, which lost 7 bases and 1 base, there was a span of 15 bases. Germline CDR1 is SGHRS and CDR2 is YFSETQ. CDR3 sequence: CASCPGSGSYNEQFF. The CDR3 region has the DNA TGCGCCAGCTGCCCCGGGTCGGGTTCCTACAATGAGCAGTTCTTC.

V is TRBV4-1 and J is TRBJ1-6; 7 nucleotides line up with TRBD1. The trim removed 0 bases at V and 11 bases at J, leaving 16 bases unmatched. This CDR3 contains 18 residues. Germline lookup yields CDR1 MGHRA and CDR2 YSYEKL. In DNA, the CDR3 is TGCGCCAGCAGCCAAGACGACAGGGAACTCTGGAGATCTGCACCCCTCCACTTT. The encoded protein is CASSQDDRELWRSAPLHF.

This clone was seen only once. V and J are TRBV11-2 and TRBJ2-7; 9 nucleotides agree with TRBD1. The V segment lost 4 bases and the J segment 4 bases; nucleotides outside the gene matches: 5. Germline CDR1 SGHAT, CDR2 FQNNGV. The CDR3 has 14 amino acids. The CDR3 region is CASSSGTGIYEQYF. The CDR3 DNA is TGTGCCAGCAGCTCCGGGACAGGGATTTACGAGCAGTACTTC. The variable domain in full, with the rest retrieved from reference TRBV11-2 and TRBJ2-7, is EAGVAQSPRYKIIEKRQSVAFWCNPISGHATLYWYQQILGQGPKLLIQFQNNGVVDDSQLPKDRFSAERLKGVDSTLKIQPAKLEDSAVYLCASSSGTGIYEQYFGPGTRLTVT.

V usage is TRBV29-1 and J usage is TRBJ2-3; no clear D. Per germline, CDR1 SQVTM and CDR2 ANQGSEA. This CDR3 has 12 residues. V lost 4 bases, J lost 2 bases, and 7 bases lay in between. The CDR3 region has the DNA TGCAGCGTTGGACAAAACACAGATACGCAGTATTTT. Its protein product is CSVGQNTDTQYF.

CDR3 region: CASSPGTGGWETQYF. CDR3 DNA: TGCGCCAGCAGCCCCGGGACAGGGGGCTGGGAGACCCAGTACTTC. The chain employs TRBV5-1 and TRBJ2-5; 12 nucleotides align to TRBD1. Germline assignment: CDR1 SGHRS and CDR2 YFSETQ. The CDR3 has 15 amino acids. The trim removed 4 bases at V and 5 bases at J, leaving 6 bases unmatched.

This sequence joins TRBV5-8 and TRBJ1-3; a weak D match, TRBD1 (6 bases). CDR1 and CDR2 from the germline V gene are SGHTS and YDEGEE. The CDR3 is 15 residues long. The ends were cut back, 4 bases at V and 5 bases at J, with 16 bases in the middle. The CDR3 nucleotides are TGTGCCAGCAGCAACCTAGGGGGAAACAGAAACACCATATATTTT. Protein sequence: CASSNLGGNRNTIYF.

J is TRBJ2-2 and V is TRBV14; no reliable D call. This CDR3 comprises 15 residues. Germline V lookup: CDR1 SGHDN, CDR2 FVKESK. Trimming took 5 bases from V and 4 from J, leaving 14 bases between them. The CDR3 sequence is CASSKGYSSTGELFF. CDR3 nucleotide sequence: TGTGCCAGCAGCAAAGGGTACAGCTCCACCGGGGAGCTGTTTTTT. Complete variable domain (other parts from reference TRBV14 and TRBJ2-2): EAGVTQFPSHSVIEKGQTVTLRCDPISGHDNLYWYRRVMGKEIKFLLHFVKESKQDESGMPNNRFLAERTGGTYSTLKVQPAELEDSGVYFCASSKGYSSTGELFFGEGSRLTVL.

The V gene is TRBV5-1, the J gene TRBJ2-3; 9 nucleotides line up with TRBD2. CDR3 length: 16 residues. Trimming took 0 bases from V and 2 from J; bases not matched to a gene: 4. Per the germline V gene, CDR1 is SGHRS and CDR2 is YFSETQ. The CDR3 here is CASSLEPSGTTDTQYF. The CDR3, as DNA: TGCGCCAGCAGCTTGGAACCTAGCGGGACCACAGATACGCAGTATTTT.

This chain links TRBV4-1 with TRBJ2-3, with 15 bases fitting TRBD2. Germline-derived CDR1 and CDR2 are MGHRA and YSYEKL. The CDR3 has 21 amino acids. Losses at the gene ends were 3 bases for V and 0 bases for J; bases not matched to a gene: 13. The CDR3 spells CASSQNPPGLAGGQSTDTQYF. The DNA of the CDR3 is TGCGCCAGCAGCCAGAACCCCCCTGGACTAGCGGGAGGGCAGAGCACAGATACGCAGTATTTT.

This chain joins TRBV5-1 and TRBJ1-5; a possible D gene is TRBD1 (5 bases). Germline V gene lookup returns CDR1 SGHRS and CDR2 YFSETQ. The V end was cut by 1 base, the J end by 6 bases, with 11 bases between. The CDR3 contains 14 residues. Written as DNA, the CDR3 is TGCGCCAGCAGCTTGTTCGGGGGAACTCAGCCCCAGCATTTT. This codes for CASSLFGGTQPQHF.

The chain recombines TRBV5-4 with TRBJ2-6; TRBD2 might be the D (6 bases). CDR3 length: 17 amino acids. Per the germline V gene, CDR1 is SGHNT and CDR2 is YYREEE (reference sequence). The V end was cut by 0 bases, the J end by 0 bases, with 10 bases between. The DNA for the CDR3 is TGTGCCAGCAGCTTGGGAGGGAGGTACTCTGGGGCCAACGTCCTGACTTTC. Translated: CASSLGGRYSGANVLTF.

This chain joins TRBV11-2 and TRBJ2-1; 12 bases map to TRBD2. Germline assignment: CDR1 SGHAT and CDR2 FQNNGV. V gave up 5 bases and J gave up 7 bases; unmatched junction bases: 9. The CDR3 extends over 16 amino acids. The CDR3 nucleotides are TGTGCCAGCAGCCCCTCCCTAGCGGGGGGGCTGAATGAGCAGTTCTTC. Translating gives CASSPSLAGGLNEQFF.

The rearrangement links TRBV11-3 to TRBJ1-5; 8 bases match TRBD1. In germline, CDR1 is SGHNT, CDR2 YENEEA. V gave up 4 bases and J gave up 5 bases; unmatched junction bases: 4. The CDR3 length is 14 residues. In DNA, the CDR3 is TGTGCCAGCAGCTCTCAGGGGGCCGATCAGCCCCAGCATTTT. This encodes CASSSQGADQPQHF.

This clone was detected a few times. The V call is TRBV5-4, the J call TRBJ2-3; 11 positions agree with TRBD2. Trimming took 4 bases from V and 2 from J; bases not matched to a gene: 3. Germline loops: CDR1 SGHNT, CDR2 YYREEE (reference sequence). This CDR3 comprises 15 residues. The CDR3 sequence: CASSPGLAVTDTQYF. CDR3 bases: TGTGCCAGCAGCCCGGGACTAGCGGTCACAGATACGCAGTATTTT.

This sequence joins TRBV6-6 and TRBJ1-6; D gene ambiguous. CDR3 length: 13 amino acids. Germline V gene sequence: CDR1 MNHNY, CDR2 SVGAGI (reference sequence). Trimming cost V 6 bases and J 14 bases, with 17 bases left between them. CDR3 sequence (DNA): TGTGCCAGCAGCTTTGCCCTGACGACAACCCTCCACTTT. This translates into CASSFALTTTLHF.

This chain connects TRBV2 to TRBJ1-1, with D possibly being TRBD1 (6 bases). CDR1 and CDR2 from the germline V gene are SNHLY and FYNNEI. The CDR3 spans 14 residues. Trimming stripped 6 bases from V and 4 bases from J, with 15 bases between. CDR3 coding DNA: TGTGCCAGCAGGGACCAGGGAGGGGGCACTGAAGCTTTCTTT. It specifies CASRDQGGGTEAFF.

This chain links TRBV4-1 with TRBJ2-7, with 8 bases matching TRBD2. The germline V gene encodes CDR1 MGHRA and CDR2 YSYEKL. V gave up 0 bases and J gave up 5 bases; unmatched junction bases: 3. This CDR3 comprises 14 residues. The CDR3 nucleotides read TGCGCCAGCAGCCAAGAGAGGACTAGCAACGAGCAGTACTTC. Residues: CASSQERTSNEQYF.

The V and J genes are TRBV10-1 and TRBJ2-3, with a tentative D call TRBD2 (6 bases). V was pared by 6 bases and J by 5 bases, with 15 bases between. The CDR3 is made up of 14 amino acids. Germline V gene sequence: CDR1 WNHNN, CDR2 SYGVQD (reference sequence). For the CDR3, the DNA is TGCGCCAGCAGCGCGGTCGGGGGAGGAGATACGCAGTATTTT. Translating gives CASSAVGGGDTQYF.

The chain couples TRBV4-1 to TRBJ2-7, with a possible D match to TRBD2 (5 bases). The V and J ends lost 3 bases and 0 bases respectively, with 9 bases between them. The CDR3 extends over 14 amino acids. Looked up from germline, CDR1 is MGHRA and CDR2 is YSYEKL. The CDR3 region is CASSQVGDSYEQYF. CDR3 bases: TGCGCCAGCAGCCAGGTCGGGGACTCCTACGAGCAGTACTTC.